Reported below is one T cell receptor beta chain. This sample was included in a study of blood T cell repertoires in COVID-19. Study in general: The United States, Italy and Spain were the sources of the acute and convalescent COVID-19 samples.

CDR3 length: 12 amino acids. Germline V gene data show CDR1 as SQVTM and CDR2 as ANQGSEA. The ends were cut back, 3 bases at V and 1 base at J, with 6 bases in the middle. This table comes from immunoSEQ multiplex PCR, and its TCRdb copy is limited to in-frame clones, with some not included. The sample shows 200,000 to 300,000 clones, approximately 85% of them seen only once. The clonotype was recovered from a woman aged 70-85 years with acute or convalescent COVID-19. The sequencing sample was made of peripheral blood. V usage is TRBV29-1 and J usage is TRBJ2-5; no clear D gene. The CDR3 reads CSVEHIQETQYF. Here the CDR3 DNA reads TGCAGCGTTGAGCACATCCAAGAGACCCAGTACTTC.